Presented here are 27 T cell receptor beta chains from one specimen sequenced in a study of CD8+ T cells in alopecia areata. The treatment was: oral pan-JAK inhibitor, 5-10 mg twice daily. Investigators isolated RNA and reverse transcribed it into cDNA to act as the sequencing template. TCRdb's copy holds only in-frame clones and misses some; the assay was immunoSEQ multiplex PCR. Here the sample spans around 100,000 clones, 44% being singletons. This specimen was CD8+ T cells sorted from blood, taken at week 24, from a patient treated with tofacitinib. Receptors originate from a human donor with alopecia areata.

V is TRBV5-1 and J is TRBJ2-5, with D unclear. Germline lookup yields CDR1 SGHRS and CDR2 YFSETQ. The V end lost 5 bases, the J end lost 1 base, and 12 bases lay between the germline ends. The CDR3 runs 14 residues. The CDR3 nucleotides read TGCGCCAGCAGAACTCGGAGCGCCCAAGAGACCCAGTACTTC. Protein: CASRTRSAQETQYF.

A few counts support this clone. This rearrangement joins TRBV25-1 to TRBJ2-3, with a possible D match to TRBD1 (6 bases). This CDR3 is built from 14 residues. CDR1 is MGHDK, CDR2 SYGVNS, per germline. The V gene lost 6 bases and the J gene lost 4 bases, with 14 bases spanning the gap. For the CDR3, the DNA is TGTGCCAGCAGCCTTCAGGGGTTCGCAGATACGCAGTATTTT. It codes for CASSLQGFADTQYF.

The V gene is TRBV4-1, the J gene TRBJ2-1; D is possibly TRBD2 (6 bases). The V gene lost 1 base and the J gene lost 6 bases, with 16 bases spanning the gap. From germline, CDR1 is MGHRA and CDR2 YSYEKL. The CDR3 contains 16 residues. CDR3: CASSQGPTRTGNEQFF. The CDR3 DNA sequence: TGCGCCAGCAGCCAAGGCCCGACTAGAACGGGCAATGAGCAGTTCTTC.

The gene calls are TRBV7-2 and TRBJ1-2; weak D call: TRBD1 (6 bases). Looked up from germline, CDR1 is SGHTA and CDR2 is FQGNSA. This CDR3 has 13 residues. Trimming took off 7 bases at V and 8 bases at J, with 17 bases between the two ends. CDR3 protein: CASIPRGGRGYTF. For the CDR3, the DNA is TGTGCCAGCATTCCAAGGGGGGGTAGAGGCTACACCTTC. Combining the CDR3 with reference TRBV7-2 and TRBJ1-2 gives the whole variable domain GAGVSQSPSNKVTEKGKDVELRCDPISGHTALYWYRQSLGQGLEFLIYFQGNSAPDKSGLPSDRFSAERTGGSVSTLTIQRTQQEDSAVYLCASIPRGGRGYTFGSGTRLTVV.

The gene calls are TRBV2 and TRBJ2-5; the D is unclear. The CDR3 extends over 13 amino acids. V was shortened by 0 bases and J by 3 bases, with 5 bases between the two germline ends. Germline V gene data show CDR1 as SNHLY and CDR2 as FYNNEI. CDR3 DNA: TGTGCCAGCAGTGAAGCGCCGAAAGAGACCCAGTACTTC. The encoded protein is CASSEAPKETQYF.

This chain links TRBV29-1 with TRBJ2-3, with 14 nucleotides matching TRBD2. Germline V gene sequence: CDR1 SQVTM, CDR2 ANQGSEA. V shed 7 bases, J shed 5 bases, and the junction held 5 bases outside the gene matches. The CDR3 length is 14 residues. CDR3 region: CSAHGTSGGDTQYF. Written as DNA, the CDR3 is TGCAGCGCCCACGGGACTAGCGGGGGAGATACGCAGTATTTT.

This chain uses TRBV19 with TRBJ2-2; D is unresolved. The CDR3 loop spans 13 amino acids. Germline CDR1 LNHDA, CDR2 SQIVND (reference sequence). Trimming removed 6 bases at V and 6 bases at J, with 11 bases between. CDR3 DNA sequence: TGTGCCAGTAGACAGCCACCCTCCGGGGAGCTGTTTTTT. Its protein is CASRQPPSGELFF.

The chain has TRBV29-1 and TRBJ1-2; 7 positions agree with TRBD1. With 4 bases clipped from V and 2 bases from J, the junction kept 13 bases outside the gene matches. CDR3 length: 16 residues. From germline, CDR1 is SQVTM and CDR2 ANQGSEA. CDR3 nucleotides: TGCAGCGTTGTCCCTACCGGCGGGACAGAGAACTATGGCTACACCTTC. It encodes CSVVPTGGTENYGYTF.

V gene TRBV7-3 combines with J gene TRBJ2-5; 7 nucleotides align to TRBD2. The CDR3 loop spans 15 amino acids. The trim removed 4 bases at V and 3 bases at J, leaving 8 bases unmatched. Germline loops: CDR1 SGHTA, CDR2 FQGTGA. The CDR3 coding sequence is TGTGCCAGCAGCTCAAGTACTGGGACTAAAGAGACCCAGTACTTC. Translation gives CASSSSTGTKETQYF.

This clone has just a few counts. The CDR3 DNA follows: TGCAGCGTGTATGGACAGGGGATAGGGGACACTGAAGCTTTCTTT. Translating it yields CSVYGQGIGDTEAFF. V gene TRBV29-1 combines with J gene TRBJ1-1; 9 nucleotides match TRBD1. The germline V gene encodes CDR1 SQVTM and CDR2 ANQGSEA. Trimming took 6 bases from V and 3 from J; bases not matched to a gene: 11. The CDR3 extends over 15 amino acids. Full variable domain (rest looked up from reference TRBV29-1 and TRBJ1-1): SAVISQKPSRDICQRGTSLTIQCQVDSQVTMMFWYRQQPGQSLTLIATANQGSEATYESGFVIDKFPISRPNLTFSTLTVSNMSPEDSSIYLCSVYGQGIGDTEAFFGQGTRLTVV.

This clone was seen a few times. The rearrangement joins TRBV9 to TRBJ2-5; a possible D gene is TRBD2 (5 bases). Deletions cut 4 bases from V and 0 bases from J, with 22 bases between. This CDR3 comprises 18 residues. Germline CDR1 SGDLS, CDR2 YYNGEE. This CDR3 reads CASSTFKGGGPNQETQYF. The CDR3 DNA reads as TGTGCCAGCAGCACCTTCAAAGGTGGCGGGCCAAACCAAGAGACCCAGTACTTC.

This chain links TRBV27 with TRBJ2-2; 7 nucleotides line up with TRBD1. Germline V gene lookup returns CDR1 MNHEY and CDR2 SMNVEV (reference sequence). With 6 bases clipped from V and 2 bases from J, the junction kept 3 bases outside the gene matches. The CDR3 is 14 amino acids. The CDR3 region has the DNA TGTGCCAGCAGGCGACAGGGTAACACCGGGGAGCTGTTTTTT. Encoded protein: CASRRQGNTGELFF.

Concerning this clone itself: Within the sample, other DNA sequences also encode this same CDR3. This chain connects TRBV27 to TRBJ1-5, with D possibly matching TRBD1 (6 bases). This CDR3 contains 14 residues. V dropped 3 bases and J dropped 2 bases, with 8 bases sitting between them. Germline CDR1 MNHEY, CDR2 SMNVEV (reference sequence). The DNA of the CDR3 is TGTGCCAGCAGTTTCAGGGGCGGCAATCAGCCCCAGCATTTT. Protein product: CASSFRGGNQPQHF.

As for this clone: The same CDR3 also results from other DNA sequences found in this sample. The chain employs TRBV7-9 and TRBJ1-5; no firm D call. CDR3 length: 12 residues. The V end was cut by 3 bases, the J end by 7 bases, with 7 bases between. Germline values: CDR1 SEHNR, CDR2 FQNEAQ (reference sequence). The CDR3 sequence: CASSFPGQPQHF. In nucleotides, the CDR3 is TGTGCCAGCAGCTTTCCGGGGCAGCCCCAGCATTTT.

This clone has a handful of counts. The J gene is TRBJ2-6, the V gene TRBV5-4, with TRBD1 as a possible D gene (7 bases). There are 17 residues in the CDR3. The germline V gene encodes CDR1 SGHNT and CDR2 YYREEE (reference sequence). Trimming shortened V by 6 bases and J by 3 bases, and 19 bases separated the two germline ends. Here the CDR3 DNA reads TGTGCCAGCACCCGGGTCGGAGGGGGCAATGGGGCCAACGTCCTGACTTTC. It specifies CASTRVGGGNGANVLTF.

The chain employs TRBV7-9 and TRBJ2-5, with 9 bases identical to TRBD2. Germline V gives CDR1 SEHNR, CDR2 FQNEAQ (reference sequence). The CDR3 spans 15 residues. Trimming at V came to 5 bases and at J to 2 bases, leaving 6 bases not matched to a gene. Here the CDR3 reads CASSTETSGQETQYF. The CDR3 nucleotides read TGTGCCAGCAGCACCGAGACTAGCGGACAAGAGACCCAGTACTTC. Filled out from reference TRBV7-9 and TRBJ2-5, the complete variable domain reads DTGVSQNPRHKITKRGQNVTFRCDPISEHNRLYWYRQTLGQGPEFLTYFQNEAQLEKSRLLSDRFSAERPKGSFSTLEIQRTEQGDSAMYLCASSTETSGQETQYFGPGTRLLVL.

Comment on this clone: An end of the junction differs from the germline gene, which may be a read error. The V gene is TRBV5-1, the J gene TRBJ2-7; D ambiguous. The V gene's germline CDR1 is SGHRS and CDR2 YFSETQ. The CDR3 is made up of 14 amino acids. CDR3: CASSLVQPSYEQYF. CDR3 bases: TGTGCCAGCAGCTTGGTGCAGCCCTCCTACGAGCAGTACTTC.

This clone was picked up a small number of times. The chain couples TRBV7-9 to TRBJ2-7; 10 bases match TRBD1. The CDR3 extends over 14 amino acids. From germline, CDR1 is SEHNR and CDR2 FQNEAQ (reference sequence). Trimming cost V 6 bases and J 6 bases; bases outside gene matches: 8. Written as DNA, the CDR3 is TGTGCCAGCAGGTCAGGACAGGGGGTTGGCGAGCAGTACTTC. Protein product: CASRSGQGVGEQYF.

The chain uses TRBV2 and TRBJ2-3; perhaps D is TRBD1 or TRBD2 (5 bases each). This CDR3 contains 16 residues. Trimming pared 2 bases from V and 0 bases from J, leaving 12 bases between. Germline CDR1 reads SNHLY; CDR2 reads FYNNEI. In DNA form, the CDR3 reads TGTGCCAGCAGTGAACCCGGGGACCGGAGCACAGATACGCAGTATTTT. Translation gives CASSEPGDRSTDTQYF.

Worth noting for this clone: Other DNA variants within this sample encode the same CDR3. The rearrangement uses TRBV7-9 and TRBJ2-1; D is ambiguous. Trimming shortened V by 5 bases and J by 4 bases, and 6 bases separated the two germline ends. The CDR3 is 12 residues long. Germline V gene lookup returns CDR1 SEHNR and CDR2 FQNEAQ (reference sequence). CDR3: CASSLGYNEQFF. The CDR3 coding sequence is TGTGCCAGCAGCCTGGGATACAATGAGCAGTTCTTC.

The genes are TRBV13 and TRBJ2-5; TRBD2 aligns across 8 bases. Per the germline V gene, CDR1 is PRHDT and CDR2 is FYEKMQ (reference sequence). The CDR3 runs 13 residues. The V and J ends lost 8 bases and 5 bases, in that order; junction bases with no gene match: 7. The DNA of the CDR3 is TGTGCCAGCCGGGGGGGGACCCGGGAGACCCAGTACTTC. This encodes CASRGGTRETQYF.

This clone has more than one count but fewer than ten. This chain uses TRBV21-1 with TRBJ1-5; TRBD1 is the table's D call and was not checked against the DNA. TRBV21-1 corresponds to a pseudogene. This CDR3 has 14 residues. CDR3 sequence reads: CASSIGTPYQPQHF. CDR3 DNA: TGTGCCAGCAGCATTGGGACACCGTATCAGCCCCAGCATTTT.

This clone was seen more than once but under ten times. The V call is TRBV19, the J call TRBJ2-1; D gene unclear. This CDR3 comprises 14 residues. Trimming left V 1 base short and J 7 bases short, with 11 bases between. Germline V gene lookup returns CDR1 LNHDA and CDR2 SQIVND (reference sequence). CDR3 DNA: TGTGCCAGTAGTATAGTAGCAGGCTTTAATGAGCAGTTCTTC. Amino acids: CASSIVAGFNEQFF.

The chain recombines TRBV9 with TRBJ1-2; no definite D call. CDR1 is SGDLS, CDR2 YYNGEE, per germline. V gave up 6 bases and J gave up 4 bases, with 10 bases separating them. The CDR3 length is 12 residues. The CDR3 DNA sequence: TGTGCCAGCATGACTAGTTTCTATGGCTACACCTTC. It encodes CASMTSFYGYTF. Complete variable domain (other parts from reference TRBV9 and TRBJ1-2): DSGVTQTPKHLITATGQRVTLRCSPRSGDLSVYWYQQSLDQGLQFLIQYYNGEERAKGNILERFSAQQFPDLHSELNLSSLELGDSALYFCASMTSFYGYTFGSGTRLTVV.

V gene TRBV29-1 combines with J gene TRBJ1-1, with a tentative D call TRBD1 (5 bases). Germline V gene data show CDR1 as SQVTM and CDR2 as ANQGSEA. Trimming took 6 bases from V and 5 from J, leaving 13 bases between them. CDR3 size: 12 residues. The CDR3 region is CSVLKGVTEAFF. DNA for the CDR3: TGCAGCGTACTGAAAGGGGTGACTGAAGCTTTCTTT.

This clone was seen more than once but under ten times. In DNA form, the CDR3 reads TGTGCCAGTAGGGGGACAGGTCTAAAGGCCGGGGAGCTGTTTTTT. It translates to CASRGTGLKAGELFF. V gene TRBV19 combines with J gene TRBJ2-2; 8 bases are shared with TRBD1. CDR1 and CDR2 (germline): LNHDA, SQIVND (reference sequence). J gave up 6 bases and V 6 bases, and 9 bases lay outside the gene matches. The length of the CDR3 is 15 residues. Full variable domain (outside the CDR3, taken from reference TRBV19 and TRBJ2-2): DGGITQSPKYLFRKEGQNVTLSCEQNLNHDAMYWYRQDPGQGLRLIYYSQIVNDFQKGDIAEGYSVSREKKESFPLTVTSAQKNPTAFYLCASRGTGLKAGELFFGEGSRLTVL.

This clone has a handful of counts. The rearrangement uses TRBV11-2 and TRBJ2-7; D is tentatively TRBD1 or TRBD2 (5 bases each). The CDR3 spans 14 residues. V was pared by 6 bases and J by 3 bases, with 15 bases between. The germline V gene encodes CDR1 SGHAT and CDR2 FQNNGV. The chain's CDR3 is CASRGPGNDYEQYF. DNA for the CDR3: TGTGCCAGCAGGGGACCGGGAAATGACTACGAGCAGTACTTC. The variable domain in full, with the rest retrieved from reference TRBV11-2 and TRBJ2-7, is EAGVAQSPRYKIIEKRQSVAFWCNPISGHATLYWYQQILGQGPKLLIQFQNNGVVDDSQLPKDRFSAERLKGVDSTLKIQPAKLEDSAVYLCASRGPGNDYEQYFGPGTRLTVT.